This TCR beta chain was obtained from a study of cytotoxic CD8 clonotypes in ibrutinib-treated CLL. Study-level background: Within the patient group, 11 were relapsed/refractory and roughly 16 treatment-naive, and approximately 17 were IGHV unmutated. Productive templates averaged approximately 260,000 per sample, and productive rearrangements some 96,000. Study-wide findings and caveats: Public clonotypes showed up rarely, and on treatment they shrank or held steady.

Measured with immunoSEQ multiplex PCR; TCRdb has only the in-frame clones, and not every one. The sample holds approximately 74,000 clones, 80% seen once. CDR3 length: 15 amino acids. Germline values: CDR1 KGHSH, CDR2 LQKENI. V shed 10 bases and J 1 base; nucleotides not matched to a gene: 10. A word on this clone: Antigen: not known.

This sample comprised PBMCs, obtained at disease progression, from a patient treated with ibrutinib. This sequence was found in a human donor with chronic lymphocytic leukemia. The chain carries TRBV18 and TRBJ1-1; 9 nucleotides align to TRBD1. CDR3 sequence: CATSPGQGSNTEAFF. In DNA, the CDR3 is TGTGCCACCTCCCCCGGACAGGGGTCGAACACTGAAGCTTTCTTT.